The 18 T cell receptor beta chains below come from one sample, sequenced in a study of shared clonotypes between healthy human individuals. This table comes from immunoSEQ multiplex PCR, and its TCRdb copy is limited to in-frame clones, with some not included. The table lists a few million clones, about 92% of them singletons. The sequencing input was naive CD4+ T cells sorted from blood. Subset of the sample: CD45RA+ positively selected. The receptor source for this set is a man younger than 30 in good health.

V is TRBV7-9 and J is TRBJ1-4; unclear D gene. From germline, CDR1 is SEHNR and CDR2 FQNEAQ (reference sequence). Trimming took 4 bases from V and 2 from J, leaving 8 bases between them. The CDR3 runs 14 residues. The chain's CDR3 is CASSSTSTNEKLFF. The CDR3 DNA reads TGTGCCAGCAGCTCCACGAGTACTAATGAAAAACTGTTTTTT.

The chain recombines TRBV6-6 with TRBJ1-6; 8 bases are shared with TRBD1. Trimming removed 3 bases from V and 10 bases from J; junction bases left unmatched: 2. Germline V gene data show CDR1 as MNHNY and CDR2 as SVGAGI (reference sequence). The CDR3 has 13 amino acids. The DNA of the CDR3 is TGTGCCAGCAGTTATGACAGGGGATCACCCCTCCACTTT. As protein: CASSYDRGSPLHF.

The chain links TRBV19 to TRBJ1-6; 9 positions match TRBD1. Trimming cost V 5 bases and J 11 bases; bases outside gene matches: 7. Germline V CDR1 and CDR2: LNHDA, SQIVND (reference sequence). CDR3 length equals 14 residues. In DNA form, the CDR3 reads TGTGCCAGTAGTGACGAAACAGGGGGCCCACCCCTCCACTTT. It specifies CASSDETGGPPLHF.

The genes are TRBV28 and TRBJ2-7; 10 positions agree with TRBD1. Germline V CDR1 and CDR2: MDHEN, SYDVKM. V lost 4 bases and J lost 4; bases outside the gene matches: 10. The CDR3 totals 16 residues. The CDR3 DNA is TGTGCCAGCAGTTCTGAAGGGACAGGGGCTTCATACGAGCAGTACTTC. Protein: CASSSEGTGASYEQYF. The whole variable domain, filled in from reference TRBV28 and TRBJ2-7, reads DVKVTQSSRYLVKRTGEKVFLECVQDMDHENMFWYRQDPGLGLRLIYFSYDVKMKEKGDIPEGYSVSREKKERFSLILESASTNQTSMYLCASSSEGTGASYEQYFGPGTRLTVT.

As to this clone: The sample carries other DNA sequences with the same CDR3. CDR3: CASSLDGQPQHF. CDR3 coding DNA: TGTGCCAGCAGTCTAGACGGGCAGCCCCAGCATTTT. The gene calls are TRBV2 and TRBJ1-5; D gene uncertain. The CDR3 consists of 12 residues. The V gene's germline CDR1 is SNHLY and CDR2 FYNNEI. With 5 bases removed from V and 7 bases from J, the gap between germline ends came to 9 bases.

V usage is TRBV25-1 and J usage is TRBJ2-3; D is possibly TRBD2 (5 bases). This CDR3 spans 16 amino acids. CDR1 and CDR2 from the germline V gene are MGHDK and SYGVNS. The ends were cut back, 2 bases at V and 2 bases at J, with 14 bases in the middle. CDR3 sequence reads: CASSEIRSGSTDTQYF. CDR3 DNA sequence: TGTGCCAGCAGTGAAATTCGGAGCGGCTCCACAGATACGCAGTATTTT.

The gene calls are TRBV30 and TRBJ1-2; the match to TRBD1 covers 8 bases. Germline CDR1 and CDR2: GTSNPN and SVGIG (reference sequence). The CDR3 sequence is 15 residues long. The J segment lost 1 base and the V segment lost 6 bases, leaving 10 bases of the junction unmatched. Here the CDR3 DNA reads TGTGCCTGTAGGACAGGGAGGGTAGTTAACTATGGCTACACCTTC. Translation: CACRTGRVVNYGYTF.

V and J are TRBV5-8 and TRBJ1-2, with D unclear. V lost 0 bases and J lost 0, with 6 bases in between. Looked up from germline, CDR1 is SGHTS and CDR2 is YDEGEE. The CDR3 spans 14 residues. DNA for the CDR3: TGTGCCAGCAGCTTGGACAGCTCTAACTATGGCTACACCTTC. This codes for CASSLDSSNYGYTF.

V is TRBV18 and J is TRBJ1-1; the D is unclear. Looked up from germline, CDR1 is KGHSH and CDR2 is LQKENI. The CDR3 extends over 14 amino acids. V dropped 3 bases and J dropped 0 bases, with 8 bases sitting between them. For the CDR3, the DNA is TGTGCCAGCTCACCCATGGGGATGAACACTGAAGCTTTCTTT. Its protein product is CASSPMGMNTEAFF.

The chain has TRBV2 and TRBJ2-5, with TRBD1 matching 8 bases. The germline V gene encodes CDR1 SNHLY and CDR2 FYNNEI. V was pared by 6 bases and J by 4 bases, with 7 bases of the junction left unmatched. There are 14 residues in the CDR3. The CDR3 coding sequence is TGTGCCAGCAGACGCGACAGGGGCGGAGAGACCCAGTACTTC. Protein sequence: CASRRDRGGETQYF.

The chain is built from TRBV5-1 and TRBJ2-7, with 8 bases that match TRBD1. Germline V CDR1 and CDR2: SGHRS, YFSETQ. V was pared by 0 bases and J by 1 base, with 12 bases of the junction left unmatched. The CDR3 contains 18 residues. Written as DNA, the CDR3 is TGCGCCAGCAGCTTGGTTTCCGGGACAGGCCAAAGATCCTACGAGCAGTACTTC. Its translation: CASSLVSGTGQRSYEQYF. The complete variable domain, with remaining parts taken from reference TRBV5-1 and TRBJ2-7, reads KAGVTQTPRYLIKTRGQQVTLSCSPISGHRSVSWYQQTPGQGLQFLFEYFSETQRNKGNFPGRFSGRQFSNSRSEMNVSTLELGDSALYLCASSLVSGTGQRSYEQYFGPGTRLTVT.

The rearrangement uses TRBV5-1 and TRBJ2-3; D is uncertain. CDR1 and CDR2 from the germline V gene are SGHRS and YFSETQ. The CDR3 consists of 11 residues. Trimming took off 4 bases at V and 4 bases at J, with 4 bases between the two ends. In DNA, the CDR3 is TGCGCCAGCAGCACCGCAGATACGCAGTATTTT. This translates into CASSTADTQYF.

Turning to this clone: Other DNA sequences in this specimen translate into the identical CDR3. The J gene is TRBJ1-5, the V gene TRBV6-5; D unclear. The CDR3 runs 13 residues. The V gene lost 5 bases and the J gene lost 0 bases, with 5 bases spanning the gap. Germline V gene data show CDR1 as MNHEY and CDR2 as SVGAGI. This chain's CDR3 is CASSRSSNQPQHF. The CDR3 nucleotides are TGTGCCAGCAGTCGGTCTAGCAATCAGCCCCAGCATTTT.

The rearrangement links TRBV6-5 to TRBJ1-1; TRBD1 matches 10 bases. CDR1 is MNHEY, CDR2 SVGAGI, per germline. V was clipped by 0 bases and J by 6 bases; unmatched bases: 7. This CDR3 has 16 amino acids. The CDR3 region is CASSYSIGGTGAEAFF. CDR3 nucleotide sequence: TGTGCCAGCAGTTACTCGATCGGCGGGACAGGGGCTGAAGCTTTCTTT.

The genes are TRBV11-3 and TRBJ2-2, with D maybe TRBD2 (6 bases). Germline values: CDR1 SGHNT, CDR2 YENEEA. The CDR3 loop spans 15 amino acids. V lost 6 bases to trimming and J lost 4 bases, with 15 bases between them. The CDR3 nucleotides are TGTGCCAGCAGTCCCGCGGGGTCTACCACCGGGGAGCTGTTTTTT. This encodes CASSPAGSTTGELFF.

This clone was picked up one time. The CDR3 nucleotides are TGTGCCTGGAGTGTAGGGGTTTACACAGATACGCAGTATTTT. It encodes CAWSVGVYTDTQYF. The rearrangement uses TRBV30 and TRBJ2-3, with D possibly being TRBD1 (5 bases). Germline CDR1 is GTSNPN and CDR2 is SVGIG (reference sequence). Trimming shortened V by 0 bases and J by 2 bases, and 9 bases separated the two germline ends. The CDR3 loop spans 14 amino acids.

The rearrangement uses TRBV19 and TRBJ2-5; 13 bases fit TRBD2. The germline V gene has CDR1 LNHDA and CDR2 SQIVND (reference sequence). The CDR3 consists of 16 residues. Trimming took 5 bases from V and 4 from J; bases not matched to a gene: 7. The CDR3 loop reads CASSLWGLAGRETQYF. The CDR3, as DNA: TGTGCCAGTAGTCTCTGGGGACTAGCGGGAAGAGAGACCCAGTACTTC.

The V and J genes are TRBV5-1 and TRBJ1-5; 9 positions agree with TRBD1. CDR1 is SGHRS, CDR2 YFSETQ, per germline. V lost 1 base to trimming and J lost 4 bases; unmatched junction nucleotides: 3. This CDR3 spans 15 amino acids. The CDR3 is CASSLSGTGNQPQHF. CDR3 coding DNA: TGCGCCAGCAGCTTGTCCGGGACAGGGAATCAGCCCCAGCATTTT.